These 9 T cell receptor beta chains originate from one sample sequenced in a study of T-cell reconstitution after alpha-beta-depleted transplantation in children. The TCRbeta library incorporated unique molecular identifiers. In TCRdb, the PCR reads were re-called with MiXCR into one record per CDR3 protein. Here the sample spans about 230,000 distinct CDR3 sequences, around 10% being singletons. This sample comprised PBMCs from the stem cell graft donor, obtained from the stem cell graft. The receptor set was obtained from a human donor who donated a stem cell graft to a child with acute lymphoblastic leukemia.

This clonotype was seen repeatedly, ten times or more. This chain uses TRBV6-1 with TRBJ1-1; TRBD1 aligns across 12 bases. Germline lookup yields CDR1 MNHNS and CDR2 SASEGT. Trimming cost V 3 bases and J 1 base; bases outside gene matches: 9. The CDR3 contains 18 residues. The CDR3 region is CASSERPGQGASNTEAFF. DNA for the CDR3: TGTGCCAGCAGTGAGAGACCGGGACAGGGGGCCTCGAACACTGAAGCTTTCTTT.

This clonotype was detected a few times. The V and J genes are TRBV18 and TRBJ2-7; the D is unclear. Germline-derived CDR1 and CDR2 are KGHSH and LQKENI. This CDR3 contains 15 residues. V dropped 0 bases and J dropped 2 bases, with 11 bases sitting between them. DNA for the CDR3: TGTGCCAGCTCACCACCACTCAGTGCGGCCTACGAGCAGTACTTC. This sequence encodes CASSPPLSAAYEQYF.

This clonotype was counted between two and nine times. This rearrangement joins TRBV5-1 to TRBJ2-2; possible D gene TRBD1, 6 bases. Looked up from germline, CDR1 is SGHRS and CDR2 is YFSETQ. Trimming took off 2 bases at V and 7 bases at J, with 36 bases between the two ends. The CDR3 totals 22 residues. DNA of the CDR3: TGCGCCAGCAGCTTTAGCTCCGGGATCGCCGCATCGGGGACATCCGTCCACGGGGAGCTGTTTTTT. It is translated as CASSFSSGIAASGTSVHGELFF. The whole variable domain, filled in from reference TRBV5-1 and TRBJ2-2, reads KAGVTQTPRYLIKTRGQQVTLSCSPISGHRSVSWYQQTPGQGLQFLFEYFSETQRNKGNFPGRFSGRQFSNSRSEMNVSTLELGDSALYLCASSFSSGIAASGTSVHGELFFGEGSRLTVL.

This clonotype was counted between two and nine times. The chain recombines TRBV7-2 with TRBJ2-5, with 13 bases matching TRBD2. This CDR3 contains 17 residues. The V gene's germline CDR1 is SGHTA and CDR2 FQGNSA. The V gene end was trimmed by 0 bases and the J gene end by 10 bases; junction bases not matched to a gene: 11. The CDR3 is CASSLAKGTSGNANQYF. The CDR3 DNA reads TGTGCCAGCAGCTTAGCAAAAGGGACTAGCGGGAACGCAAACCAGTACTTC. Using reference TRBV7-2 and TRBJ2-5 for the parts outside the CDR3, the full variable domain is GAGVSQSPSNKVTEKGKDVELRCDPISGHTALYWYRQSLGQGLEFLIYFQGNSAPDKSGLPSDRFSAERTGGSVSTLTIQRTQQEDSAVYLCASSLAKGTSGNANQYFGPGTRLLVL.

This chain connects TRBV20-1 to TRBJ1-4, with D uncertain. Trimming stripped 7 bases from V and 4 bases from J, with 10 bases between. The CDR3 is 12 residues long. The V gene's germline CDR1 is DFQATT and CDR2 SNEGSKA (reference sequence). The CDR3 DNA reads TGCAGTGGGGCCCAGAATAATGAAAAACTGTTTTTT. Translation gives CSGAQNNEKLFF.

This clonotype was seen a handful of times. The V and J genes are TRBV7-2 and TRBJ2-4; D gene unclear. Germline V lookup: CDR1 SGHTA, CDR2 FQGNSA. CDR3 length: 12 residues. The V end was cut by 1 base, the J end by 9 bases, with 7 bases between. The CDR3 DNA follows: TGTGCCAGCAGCTTAGACCAGTCCATTCAGTACTTC. Residues: CASSLDQSIQYF.

In its sample, this clonotype was seen a few times. The chain uses TRBV5-1 and TRBJ2-7, with TRBD2 matching over 13 bases. This CDR3 is built from 17 residues. The trim removed 1 base at V and 0 bases at J, leaving 4 bases unmatched. The V gene's germline CDR1 is SGHRS and CDR2 YFSETQ. CDR3 DNA sequence: TGCGCCAGCAGCTTGCGTGGACTAGCGGGGGTCTCCTACGAGCAGTACTTC. Amino acids: CASSLRGLAGVSYEQYF.

This clonotype was counted a few times. The chain couples TRBV7-9 to TRBJ1-1, with D tentatively TRBD1 (6 bases). V shed 5 bases and J shed 5 bases, with 18 bases lying between them. CDR1 is SEHNR, CDR2 FQNEAQ, per germline (reference sequence). The CDR3 runs 15 residues. Here the CDR3 reads CASSPLTLRGTEAFF. As DNA, the CDR3 is TGTGCCAGCAGCCCGCTGACCCTCAGGGGAACTGAAGCTTTCTTT.

This clonotype was detected many times. J is TRBJ2-3 and V is TRBV3-1; 10 bases match TRBD2. With 4 bases clipped from V and 4 bases from J, the junction kept 14 bases outside the gene matches. CDR3 length equals 18 residues. The V gene's germline CDR1 is LGHDT and CDR2 YNNKEL (reference sequence). The CDR3 is CASSRQFPGLATSDTQYF. For the CDR3, the DNA is TGTGCCAGCAGCCGTCAGTTCCCGGGACTAGCGACGTCAGATACGCAGTATTTT.